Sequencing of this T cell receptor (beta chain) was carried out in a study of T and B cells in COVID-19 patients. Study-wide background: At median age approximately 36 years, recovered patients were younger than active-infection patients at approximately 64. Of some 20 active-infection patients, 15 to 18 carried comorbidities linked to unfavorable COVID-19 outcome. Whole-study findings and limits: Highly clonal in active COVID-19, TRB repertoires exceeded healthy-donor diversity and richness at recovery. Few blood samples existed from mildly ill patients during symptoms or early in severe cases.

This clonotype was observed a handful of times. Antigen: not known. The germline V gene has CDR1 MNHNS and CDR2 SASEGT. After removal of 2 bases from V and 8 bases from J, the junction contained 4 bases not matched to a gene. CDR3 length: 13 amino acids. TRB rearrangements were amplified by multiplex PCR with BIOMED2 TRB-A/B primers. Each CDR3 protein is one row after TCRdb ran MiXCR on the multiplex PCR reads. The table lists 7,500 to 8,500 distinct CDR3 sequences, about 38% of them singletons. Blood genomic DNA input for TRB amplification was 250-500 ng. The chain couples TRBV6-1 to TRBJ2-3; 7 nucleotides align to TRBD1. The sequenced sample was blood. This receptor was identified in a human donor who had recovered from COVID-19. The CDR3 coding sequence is TGTGCCAGCAGTGAATGGGCAGGGGGTACGCAGTATTTT. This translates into CASSEWAGGTQYF.